This T cell receptor beta chain was sequenced for a study of cytomegalovirus exposure and HLA in healthy donors. Regarding the study as a whole: There were 164 TCR beta chains listed as cytomegalovirus-associated.

Only a few counts were recorded for this clone. Its antigen is still unknown. 13 Jbeta primers and 60 Vbeta primers were used for the PCR. The data were produced by immunoSEQ multiplex PCR, yet TCRdb's version contains in-frame clones alone and is incomplete. The sample consists of approximately 110,000 clones, around 75% of them appearing once. The V and J ends lost 3 bases and 2 bases respectively, with 14 bases between them. The CDR3 has 15 amino acids. Germline V lookup: CDR1 SGHDT, CDR2 YYEEEE. Specimen: PBMCs. This sequence joins TRBV5-6 and TRBJ1-1; D may be TRBD1 (6 bases). The receptor's source is a woman aged 25 to 39 in good health and CMV-seronegative. DNA for the CDR3: TGTGCCAGCAGCTCGGCCGGGACAAAAAACACTGAAGCTTTCTTT. This codes for CASSSAGTKNTEAFF. Using reference TRBV5-6 and TRBJ1-1 for the parts outside the CDR3, the full variable domain is DAGVTQSPTHLIKTRGQQVTLRCSPKSGHDTVSWYQQALGQGPQFIFQYYEEEERQRGNFPDRFSGHQFPNYSSELNVNALLLGDSALYLCASSSAGTKNTEAFFGQGTRLTVV.